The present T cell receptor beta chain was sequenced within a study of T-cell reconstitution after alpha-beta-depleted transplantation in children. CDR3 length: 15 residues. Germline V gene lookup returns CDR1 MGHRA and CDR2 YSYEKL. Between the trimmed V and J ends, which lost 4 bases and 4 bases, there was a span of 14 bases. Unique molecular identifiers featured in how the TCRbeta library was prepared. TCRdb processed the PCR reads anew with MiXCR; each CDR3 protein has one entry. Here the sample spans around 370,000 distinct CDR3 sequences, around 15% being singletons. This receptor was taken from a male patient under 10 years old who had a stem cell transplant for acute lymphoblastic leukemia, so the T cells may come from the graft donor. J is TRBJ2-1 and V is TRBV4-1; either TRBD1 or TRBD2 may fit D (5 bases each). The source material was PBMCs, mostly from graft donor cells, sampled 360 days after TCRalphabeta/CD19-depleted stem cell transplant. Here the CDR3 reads CASSPTKGLYNEQFF. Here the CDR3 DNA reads TGCGCCAGCAGCCCGACTAAGGGGCTTTACAATGAGCAGTTCTTC.